A single sample gave rise to the 4 T cell receptor beta chains below, sequenced in a study of CD8 T cells in Susac syndrome. When the RNA was reverse transcribed, random hexamers were used with an input of roughly 0.5 to 1 ug. TCRdb analysed the immunoSEQ multiplex PCR reads with MiXCR anew, one entry per CDR3 protein. Of some 70,000 distinct CDR3 sequences in the sample, about 94% are singletons; the top ten hold 0.55% to 0.7%. Sequencing was performed on CD8+ T cells from PBMCs. All receptors derive from a human donor with multiple sclerosis.

The rearrangement links TRBV4-2 to TRBJ1-4; D is uncertain. CDR3 size: 12 residues. V lost 0 bases to trimming and J lost 7 bases, with 3 bases between them. Germline V gene data show CDR1 as LGHNA and CDR2 as YNFKEQ. As DNA, the CDR3 is TGTGCCAGCAGCCAAGATCTTGAAAAACTGTTTTTT. Its protein product is CASSQDLEKLFF.

This CDR3 reads CSVEELAGITDTQYF. In nucleotides, the CDR3 is TGCAGCGTTGAAGAACTAGCGGGGATCACAGATACGCAGTATTTT. V usage is TRBV29-1 and J usage is TRBJ2-3; 10 bases match TRBD2. CDR1 and CDR2 from the germline V gene are SQVTM and ANQGSEA. The CDR3 is 15 residues long. Germline trimming cut 0 bases from V and 2 bases from J; bases unmatched to any gene: 2.

The chain employs TRBV10-2 and TRBJ1-1, with D possibly being TRBD1 (6 bases). The germline V gene has CDR1 WSHSY and CDR2 SAAADI. CDR3 length: 14 amino acids. The V gene lost 2 bases and the J gene lost 3 bases, with 10 bases spanning the gap. The CDR3 bases are TGCGCCAGCAGTGAGACAGGGATGGACACTGAAGCTTTCTTT. Residues: CASSETGMDTEAFF.

V usage is TRBV10-3 and J usage is TRBJ2-7, with D maybe TRBD1 (5 bases). Germline values: CDR1 ENHRY, CDR2 SYGVKD. The CDR3 length is 11 residues. The V end lost 6 bases, the J end lost 5 bases, and 8 bases lay between the germline ends. Written as DNA, the CDR3 is TGTGCCATCAGACAGGTGAACGAGCAGTACTTC. Its translation is CAIRQVNEQYF.